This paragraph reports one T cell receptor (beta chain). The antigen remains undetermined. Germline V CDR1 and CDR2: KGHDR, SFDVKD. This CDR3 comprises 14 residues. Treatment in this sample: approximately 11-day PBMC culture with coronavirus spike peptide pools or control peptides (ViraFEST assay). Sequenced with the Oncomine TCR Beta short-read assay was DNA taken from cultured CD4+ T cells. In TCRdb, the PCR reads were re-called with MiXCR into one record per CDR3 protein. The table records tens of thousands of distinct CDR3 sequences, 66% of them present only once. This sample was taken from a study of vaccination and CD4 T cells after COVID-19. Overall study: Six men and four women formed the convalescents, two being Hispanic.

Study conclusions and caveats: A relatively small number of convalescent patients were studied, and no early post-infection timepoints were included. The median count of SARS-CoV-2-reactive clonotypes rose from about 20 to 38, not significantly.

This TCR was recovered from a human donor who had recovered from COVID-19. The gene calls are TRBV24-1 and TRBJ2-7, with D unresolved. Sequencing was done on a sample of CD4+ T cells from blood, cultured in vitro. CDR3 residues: CAAGAYEHSYEQYF. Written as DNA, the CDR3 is TGTGCTGCAGGAGCCTACGAACATTCCTACGAGCAGTACTTC.